This T cell receptor beta chain was identified during a study of memory CD4+ T cells and cytomegalovirus serostatus (dated by TCRdb to between 2018 and 2021). For context, the study as a whole: The cohort included around 33 healthy adults from Belgium, of whom 9 were CMV seropositive and about 24 were CMV seronegative. CD4+ memory TCRbeta repertoires of a Belgian cohort with known cytomegalovirus serostatus were sequenced in order to replicate a published TCR-based CMV serostatus classifier. The study at large found these results: Only CD4+CD45RO+ memory cells were sequenced, in contrast to the original study, in which naive and memory CD4+ and CD8+ populations were covered. Among the 150 to 200 previously reported CMV-associated TCRbeta sequences, 60 to 85 showed up in the CD4+ memory repertoires, with each one found in between one and five individuals. For CMV serostatus prediction, a median bootstrapped AUC of roughly 0.94 was reached with the original framework, and a median bootstrapped AUC of approximately 0.9 was reached with a US-trained random forest. The results were interpreted as suggesting that the CMV-associated TCR signature is mostly present in the CD4+ memory repertoire. On the Belgian cohort, the classifier based on the original framework reached a median bootstrapped AUC of approximately 0.95, with a 95% CI of 0.76-1.00.

CDR3 length: 17 amino acids, cysteine to phenylalanine. Only the CDR3 portion is preserved as DNA: 51 bases, with reading frame beginning at the first base. The germline V gene gives CDR1 as SGHTA and CDR2 as FQGNSA. V has 0 bases trimmed and J has 3 bases trimmed; junction bases matching no gene number 5. Single viable CD3+CD4+CD8-CD45RO+ cells were sorted as memory CD4+ T cells on a FACSAria II. CMV serostatus was determined using a Roche Elecsys assay that detects serum IgG against CMV pp150, pp28, p38 and p52. Following thawing, total CD4+ T cells were enriched through positive selection using CD4 magnetic microbeads. The samples came from a separate study whose specific focus was interrogating the CD4+ T cell memory repertoire. Following standard operating procedures, peripheral blood mononuclear cells were isolated and cryopreserved, while serum was kept at -80 degrees C. CD3-PerCP (BW264/56), CD4-APC (RPA-T4), CD45RO-PE (UCHT1) and CD8-Pacific Orange (3B5) antibodies were used for staining, and non-viable cells were excluded with Sytox blue.

In this sample, this clone turned up a few times. Its recognized antigen is unknown. Base qualities are not provided; no much larger clone lies one nucleotide away. Genomic DNA was extracted from sorted cells with the Quick-DNA Microprep Kit. Amplification of TCRbeta DNA was done with the immunoSEQ hsTCRbeta kit, following the protocol from the manufacturer. TCRbeta libraries were sequenced on an Illumina MiSeq instrument. As for how the authors treated the data: Once out-of-frame sequences had been removed, 2 million to 2.5 million distinct TCRbeta sequences were left, which works out to an average of approximately 72,000 per individual. Each individual was scored according to the count of 164 previously reported CMV-associated TCRbeta sequences and the total productive distinct TCRbeta count. A beta-binomial model was reimplemented in Python, and random forests from scikit-learn, run with default parameters, were trained on data from the US cohort. Classifier performance on the Belgian cohort was summarized as median AUC with percentile confidence intervals calculated over 10,000 bootstrap iterations. TCRdb took over this immuneACCESS table, retaining in-frame rearrangements with V and J assigned. Such tables are incomplete; in checked studies, under half of the missing clones stem from an unresolved V gene, and the remainder is unexplained. The V and J calls and the clone size are those of that table, but D and trimming were determined from the DNA. The sample table records approximately 46,000 clones; about three quarters of these occur just once. Together, the top ten hold about 0.6% of the sample.

The sequencing input was memory CD4+ T cells from blood. This clonotype was sampled from an adult in good health and CMV-seronegative. The rearranged segments are TRBV7-2 and TRBJ1-1, with TRBD1 identical over 12 junction bases. The CDR3 corresponds to CASSLAPGQGAHTEAFF. The base sequence is TGTGCCAGCAGCTTAGCGCCGGGACAGGGGGCCCACACTGAAGCTTTCTTT.